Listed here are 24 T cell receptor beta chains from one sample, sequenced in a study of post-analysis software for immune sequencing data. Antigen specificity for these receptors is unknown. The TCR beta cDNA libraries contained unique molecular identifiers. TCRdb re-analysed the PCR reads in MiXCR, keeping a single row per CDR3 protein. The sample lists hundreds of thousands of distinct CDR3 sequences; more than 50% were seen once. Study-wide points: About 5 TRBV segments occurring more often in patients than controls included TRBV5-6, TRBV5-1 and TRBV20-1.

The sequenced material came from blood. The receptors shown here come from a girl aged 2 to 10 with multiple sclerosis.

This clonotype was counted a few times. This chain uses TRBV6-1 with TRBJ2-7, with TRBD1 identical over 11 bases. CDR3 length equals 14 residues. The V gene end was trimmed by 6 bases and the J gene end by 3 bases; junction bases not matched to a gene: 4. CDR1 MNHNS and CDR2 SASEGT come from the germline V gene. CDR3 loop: CASRDRGRVYEQYF. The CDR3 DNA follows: TGTGCCAGCAGGGACAGGGGGCGAGTCTACGAGCAGTACTTC.

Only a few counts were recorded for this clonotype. CDR3 bases: TGTGCCAGCAAAATTAGGACAGCCCTAGGTCAGCCCCAGCATTTT. Translation: CASKIRTALGQPQHF. V gene TRBV6-9 combines with J gene TRBJ1-5, with D maybe TRBD1 (6 bases). CDR1 is MNHGY and CDR2 is SVAAGI in the germline V gene. CDR3 size: 15 residues. The V and J ends lost 7 bases and 6 bases respectively, with 19 bases between them.

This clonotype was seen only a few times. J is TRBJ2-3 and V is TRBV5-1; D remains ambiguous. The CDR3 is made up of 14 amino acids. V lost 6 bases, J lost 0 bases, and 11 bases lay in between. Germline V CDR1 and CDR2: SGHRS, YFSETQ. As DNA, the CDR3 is TGCGCCAGCAATGGTGGAACTAGCACAGATACGCAGTATTTT. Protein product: CASNGGTSTDTQYF.

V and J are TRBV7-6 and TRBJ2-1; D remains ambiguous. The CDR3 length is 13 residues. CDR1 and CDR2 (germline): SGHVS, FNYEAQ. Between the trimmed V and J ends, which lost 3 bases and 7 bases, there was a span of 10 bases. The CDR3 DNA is TGTGCCAGCAGCTTGGGTGACACTAATGAGCAGTTCTTC. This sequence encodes CASSLGDTNEQFF.

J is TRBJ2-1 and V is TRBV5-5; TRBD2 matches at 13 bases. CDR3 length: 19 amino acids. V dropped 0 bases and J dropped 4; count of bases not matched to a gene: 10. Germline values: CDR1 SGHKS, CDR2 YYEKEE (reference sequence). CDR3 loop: CASSLGFGLAGAPYNEQFF. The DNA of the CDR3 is TGTGCCAGCAGCTTGGGTTTCGGACTAGCGGGAGCCCCTTACAATGAGCAGTTCTTC.

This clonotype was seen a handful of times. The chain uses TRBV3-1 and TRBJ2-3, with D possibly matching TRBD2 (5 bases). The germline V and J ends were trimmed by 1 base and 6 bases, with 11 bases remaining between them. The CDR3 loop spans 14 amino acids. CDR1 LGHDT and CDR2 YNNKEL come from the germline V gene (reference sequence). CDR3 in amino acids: CASSQASRADTQYF. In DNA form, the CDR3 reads TGTGCCAGCAGCCAAGCATCGAGGGCTGATACGCAGTATTTT.

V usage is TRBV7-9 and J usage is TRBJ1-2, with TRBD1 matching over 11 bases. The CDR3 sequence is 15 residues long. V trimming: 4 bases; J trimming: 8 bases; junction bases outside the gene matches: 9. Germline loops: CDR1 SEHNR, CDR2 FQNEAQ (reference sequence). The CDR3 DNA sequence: TGTGCCAGCAGCTCCCCGGACAGGGGGCAAGAGGGCTACACCTTC. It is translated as CASSSPDRGQEGYTF. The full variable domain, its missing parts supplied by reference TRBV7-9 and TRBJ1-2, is DTGVSQNPRHKITKRGQNVTFRCDPISEHNRLYWYRQTLGQGPEFLTYFQNEAQLEKSRLLSDRFSAERPKGSFSTLEIQRTEQGDSAMYLCASSSPDRGQEGYTFGSGTRLTVV.

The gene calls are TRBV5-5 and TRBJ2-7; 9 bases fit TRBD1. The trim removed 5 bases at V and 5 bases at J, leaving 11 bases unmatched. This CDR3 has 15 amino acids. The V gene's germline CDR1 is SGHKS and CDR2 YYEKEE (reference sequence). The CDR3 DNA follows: TGTGCCAGCAGACCGAGGTTACAGGGGGCCCACGAGCAGTACTTC. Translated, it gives CASRPRLQGAHEQYF.

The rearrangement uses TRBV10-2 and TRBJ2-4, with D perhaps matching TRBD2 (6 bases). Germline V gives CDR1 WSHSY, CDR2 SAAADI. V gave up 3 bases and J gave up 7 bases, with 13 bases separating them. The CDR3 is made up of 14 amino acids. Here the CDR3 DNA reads TGCGCCAGCAGTGATTCGGCGGGAATGAACATTCAGTACTTC. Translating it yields CASSDSAGMNIQYF.

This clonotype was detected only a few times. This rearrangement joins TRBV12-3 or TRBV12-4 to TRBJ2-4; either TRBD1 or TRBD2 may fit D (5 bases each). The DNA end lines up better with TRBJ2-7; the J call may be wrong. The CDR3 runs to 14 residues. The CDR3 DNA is TGTGCCAGCAGTTTAGGGGACGGGACCTACGAGCAGTACTTC. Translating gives CASSLGDGTYEQYF.

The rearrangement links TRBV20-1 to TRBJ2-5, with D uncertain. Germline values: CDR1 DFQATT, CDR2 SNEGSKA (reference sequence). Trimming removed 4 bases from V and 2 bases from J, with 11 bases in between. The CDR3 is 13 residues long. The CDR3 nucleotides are TGCAGTGCTAATTTGGGCTTTCAAGAGACCCAGTACTTC. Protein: CSANLGFQETQYF.

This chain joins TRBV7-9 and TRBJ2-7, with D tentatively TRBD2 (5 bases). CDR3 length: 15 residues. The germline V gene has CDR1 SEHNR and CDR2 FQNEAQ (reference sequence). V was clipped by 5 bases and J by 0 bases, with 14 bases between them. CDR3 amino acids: CASSPPEAGSYEQYF. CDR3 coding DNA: TGTGCCAGCAGCCCTCCTGAGGCGGGCTCCTACGAGCAGTACTTC.

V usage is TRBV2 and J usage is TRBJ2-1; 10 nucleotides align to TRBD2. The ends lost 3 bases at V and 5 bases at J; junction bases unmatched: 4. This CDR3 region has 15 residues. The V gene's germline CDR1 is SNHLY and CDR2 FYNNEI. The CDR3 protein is CASSEELAGNNEQFF. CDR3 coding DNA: TGTGCCAGCAGTGAGGAACTAGCGGGGAACAATGAGCAGTTCTTC.

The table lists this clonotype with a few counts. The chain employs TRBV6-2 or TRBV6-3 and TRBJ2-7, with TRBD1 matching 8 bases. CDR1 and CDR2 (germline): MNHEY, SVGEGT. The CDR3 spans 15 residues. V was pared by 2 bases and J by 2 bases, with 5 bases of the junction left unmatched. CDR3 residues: CASSYRDRLPYEQYF. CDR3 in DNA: TGTGCCAGCAGTTACCGGGACAGGCTACCCTACGAGCAGTACTTC.

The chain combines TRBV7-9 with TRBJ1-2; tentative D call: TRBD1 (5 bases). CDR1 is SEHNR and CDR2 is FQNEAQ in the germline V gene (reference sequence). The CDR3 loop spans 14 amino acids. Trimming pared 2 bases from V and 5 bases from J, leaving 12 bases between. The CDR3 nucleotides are TGTGCCAGCAGCTTAAACATGGGGGGATATGGCTACACCTTC. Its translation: CASSLNMGGYGYTF.

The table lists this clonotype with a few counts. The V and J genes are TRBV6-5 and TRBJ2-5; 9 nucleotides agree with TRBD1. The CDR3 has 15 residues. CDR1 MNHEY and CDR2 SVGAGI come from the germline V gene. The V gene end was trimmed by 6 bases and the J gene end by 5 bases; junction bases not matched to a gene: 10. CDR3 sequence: CASSRETGGRETQYF. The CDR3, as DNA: TGTGCCAGCAGCCGAGAGACAGGGGGACGCGAGACCCAGTACTTC.

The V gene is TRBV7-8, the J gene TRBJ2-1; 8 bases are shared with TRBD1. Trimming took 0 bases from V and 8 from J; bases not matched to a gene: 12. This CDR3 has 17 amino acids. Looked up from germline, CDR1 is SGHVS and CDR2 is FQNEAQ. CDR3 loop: CASSLAQTGALGDEQFF. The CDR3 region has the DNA TGTGCCAGCAGCTTAGCGCAGACAGGGGCGTTGGGGGATGAGCAGTTCTTC.

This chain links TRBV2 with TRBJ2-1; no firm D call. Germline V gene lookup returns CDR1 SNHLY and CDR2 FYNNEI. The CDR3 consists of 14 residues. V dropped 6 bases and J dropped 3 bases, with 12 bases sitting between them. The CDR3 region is CASSLLTLYNEQFF. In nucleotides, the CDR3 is TGTGCCAGCAGCCTCCTGACCCTCTACAATGAGCAGTTCTTC. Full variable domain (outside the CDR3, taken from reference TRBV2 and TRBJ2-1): EPEVTQTPSHQVTQMGQEVILRCVPISNHLYFYWYRQILGQKVEFLVSFYNNEISEKSEIFDDQFSVERPDGSNFTLKIRSTKLEDSAMYFCASSLLTLYNEQFFGPGTRLTVL.

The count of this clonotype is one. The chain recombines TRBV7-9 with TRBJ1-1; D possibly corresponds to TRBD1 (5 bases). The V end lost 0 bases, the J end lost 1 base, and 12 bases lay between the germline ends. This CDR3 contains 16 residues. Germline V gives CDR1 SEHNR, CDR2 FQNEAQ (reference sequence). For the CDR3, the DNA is TGTGCCAGCAGCTTAGCGGGCCGCGACAGGAACACTGAAGCTTTCTTT. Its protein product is CASSLAGRDRNTEAFF.

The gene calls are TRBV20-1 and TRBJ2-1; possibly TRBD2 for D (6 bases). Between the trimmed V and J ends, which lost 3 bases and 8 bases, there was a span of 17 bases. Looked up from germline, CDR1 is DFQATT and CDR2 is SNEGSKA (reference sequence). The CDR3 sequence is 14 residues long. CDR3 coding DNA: TGCAGTGCTAGTGAGGTGGGCGGGAACGATGAGCAGTTCTTC. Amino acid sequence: CSASEVGGNDEQFF.

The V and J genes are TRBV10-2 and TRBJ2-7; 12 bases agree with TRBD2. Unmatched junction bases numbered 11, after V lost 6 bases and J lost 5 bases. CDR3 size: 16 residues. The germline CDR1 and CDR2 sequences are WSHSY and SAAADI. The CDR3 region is CASSATLAGGPDEQYF. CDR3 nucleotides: TGCGCCAGCAGCGCTACTCTAGCGGGAGGGCCCGACGAGCAGTACTTC.

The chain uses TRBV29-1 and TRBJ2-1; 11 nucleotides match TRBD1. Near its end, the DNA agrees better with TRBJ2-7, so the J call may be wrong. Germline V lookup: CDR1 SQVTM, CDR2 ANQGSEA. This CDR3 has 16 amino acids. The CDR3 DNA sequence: TGCAGCGCCAGTGGGGGGACAGGGGGGTCCTACAATGAGCAGTACTTC. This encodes CSASGGTGGSYNEQYF.

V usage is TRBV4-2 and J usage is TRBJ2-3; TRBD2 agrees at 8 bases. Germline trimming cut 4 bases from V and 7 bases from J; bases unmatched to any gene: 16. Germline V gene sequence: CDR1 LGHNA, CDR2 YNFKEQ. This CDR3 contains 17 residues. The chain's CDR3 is CASSRLSLRGGENTQYF. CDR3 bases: TGTGCCAGCAGCCGCCTATCACTACGGGGGGGCGAAAATACGCAGTATTTT.

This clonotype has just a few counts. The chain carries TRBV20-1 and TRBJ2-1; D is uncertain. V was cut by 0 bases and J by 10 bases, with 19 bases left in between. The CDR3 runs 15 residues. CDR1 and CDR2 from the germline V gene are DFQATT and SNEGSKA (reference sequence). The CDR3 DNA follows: TGCAGTGCTAGAGATCCGGGCAGGTTGTCGGTGGAGCAGTTCTTC. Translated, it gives CSARDPGRLSVEQFF.